Listed here is a single T cell receptor (beta chain). The antigen remains undetermined. Sequencing was performed with immunoSEQ multiplex PCR; in TCRdb, only in-frame clones are kept and a portion is missing. The data show 98,000 or so clones, with roughly 89% seen just once and approximately 0.3% held by the top ten. The data derive from a study of Tregs in tolerant kidney transplant recipients. Across the study: Recipients received nonmyeloablative bone marrow transplants from related graft donors, with transient mixed chimerism. Study-level points and caveats: Findings come from small patient numbers and require larger validation.

The CDR3 runs to 14 residues. Trimming removed 4 bases from V and 11 bases from J, with 20 bases in between. The germline V gene has CDR1 SGHAT and CDR2 FQNNGV. The V and J genes are TRBV11-2 and TRBJ1-1, with D perhaps TRBD1 (6 bases). The starting material was CD4+ T cells from blood, obtained before the transplant. The sequence derives from a human donor who received a combined kidney and bone marrow transplant. The CDR3 sequence is CASSSRQDTLWAFF. The CDR3 nucleotides read TGTGCCAGCAGCTCCCGACAGGATACCTTGTGGGCTTTCTTT.